The clone carrying this T cell receptor beta chain was counted many times. Its antigen remains unidentified. Construction of the TCRbeta library involved unique molecular identifiers. TCRdb reprocessed the PCR reads via MiXCR and lists one record per CDR3 protein. This table holds roughly 400,000 distinct CDR3 sequences, around 46% found once. Germline CDR1 and CDR2: LNHNV and YYDKDF (reference sequence). The CDR3 runs 17 residues. Between the trimmed V and J ends, which lost 0 bases and 7 bases, there was a span of 18 bases. This specimen comes from a study of T-cell reconstitution after alpha-beta-depleted transplantation in children. Study-level findings and limits: From newly produced T cells came most of the T-cell counts and diversity one year after transplant.

The chain carries TRBV15 and TRBJ2-2, with D tentatively TRBD1 or TRBD2 (5 bases each). This clonotype was sampled from a girl aged 2-9 years with aplastic anemia, due to receive a stem cell transplant. This sample comprised PBMCs, obtained before TCRalphabeta/CD19-depleted stem cell transplant. CDR3 sequence: CATSRDPIEGKGGELFF. CDR3 coding DNA: TGTGCCACCAGCAGAGATCCGATAGAGGGGAAGGGCGGGGAGCTGTTTTTT.